The present entry profiles one T cell receptor beta chain with its context. Which antigen it targets is not known. No base quality information exists; no much larger clone differs at one position. Patients undergoing total pancreatectomy with islet autotransplantation (TPIAT) were the source of the chronic pancreatitis pancreas tissue. Included chronic pancreatitis patients had no known history of diabetes. For TCRbeta sequencing, genomic DNA was pulled straight from bulk pancreas tissue, skipping any T cell sorting. At two US centers, pancreas tissues from patients and organ donors were collected on a consecutive basis. The library was built by means of the immunoSEQ multiplex PCR assay. From pancreatic genomic DNA, the TCRbeta CDR3 region and adjacent sequences were amplified and sequenced. The authors' pipeline ran thus. Repertoire diversity was assessed as a mean normalized Shannon-Wiener index, and productive clonality and productive rearrangement counts were also measured. Control and chronic pancreatitis repertoire metrics were compared by means of the nonparametric Mann-Whitney U test. A clonotype counted as shared when its CDR3beta sequence had identical amino acid composition and length across subjects. Imported from immuneACCESS, the table was reduced by TCRdb to in-frame sequences with V and J called. These copies leave out some clones; in studies compared against another copy, an unresolved V gene accounts for under half, and the cause of the remainder is not known. V, J and clone size derive from that table, while D and trimming were established from the DNA sequence. The sample has about 14,000 clones on record, more than 60% of them singletons. The top ten clonotypes cover over 12% of the sample.

This specimen comes from a study of immune characteristics of hereditary and idiopathic chronic pancreatitis. General notes on the study: Local immune cells and TCRbeta repertoires in the pancreas were profiled in this study for hereditary and idiopathic chronic pancreatitis, with control organ donor pancreases used for comparison. The gDNA-based approach was selected because the approach required minimal in vitro experimental manipulation of T cells infiltrating the pancreas. In total, about 5 control pancreases, roughly seven hereditary chronic pancreatitis pancreases and about 6 idiopathic chronic pancreatitis pancreases underwent TCRbeta sequencing. General findings and caveats noted by the study authors: Because patient tissue could only be obtained at the time of TPIAT, differences in disease duration may have influenced the immune findings. Hereditary and idiopathic chronic pancreatitis differed in Vbeta-Jbeta gene family usage, including TRBV10, TRBV19, TRBV23 and TRBV5. Among some 14 chronic pancreatitis patients, a positive correlation was found between numbers of productive TCR rearrangements and disease severity scores. Chronic pancreatitis caused by alcohol use was not included in the study. Compared with controls, TCRbeta repertoire diversity was significantly higher and clonality was lower in both chronic pancreatitis groups.

Reading the germline V gene (reference sequence) gives CDR1 LGHDT and CDR2 YNNKEL. The V end gives up 4 bases and the J end 4 bases, leaving 4 bases in the junction not matched to a gene. Including cysteine and phenylalanine, the CDR3 has 16 amino acids. Only CDR3 DNA is held: 48 bases, read in frame from base 1. Material for sequencing was pancreas tissue with hereditary chronic pancreatitis. The receptor was derived from a human donor with chronic pancreatitis. The chain employs TRBV3-1 (or the pseudogene TRBV3-2) and TRBJ1-6, and TRBD1 matches 10 of the central bases. The CDR3 reads as follows: CASSPRTGGYNSPLHF. The DNA reads TGTGCCAGCAGCCCCCGGACAGGGGGATATAATTCACCCCTCCACTTT.